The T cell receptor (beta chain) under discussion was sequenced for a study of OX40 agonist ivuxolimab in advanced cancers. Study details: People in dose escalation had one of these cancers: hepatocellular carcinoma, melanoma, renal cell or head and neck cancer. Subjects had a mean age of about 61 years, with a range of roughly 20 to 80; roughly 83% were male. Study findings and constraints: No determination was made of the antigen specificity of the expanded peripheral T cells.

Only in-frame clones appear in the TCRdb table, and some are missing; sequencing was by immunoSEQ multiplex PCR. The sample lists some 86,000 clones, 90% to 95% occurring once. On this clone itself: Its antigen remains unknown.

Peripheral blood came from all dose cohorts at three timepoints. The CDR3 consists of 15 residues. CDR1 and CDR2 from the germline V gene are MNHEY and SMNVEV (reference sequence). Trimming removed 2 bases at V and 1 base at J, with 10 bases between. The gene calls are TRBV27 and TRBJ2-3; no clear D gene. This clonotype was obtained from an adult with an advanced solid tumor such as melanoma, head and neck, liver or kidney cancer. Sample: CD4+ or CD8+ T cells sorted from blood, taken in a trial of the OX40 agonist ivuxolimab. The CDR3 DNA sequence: TGTGCCAGCAGTTTAATGGGATACCGCACAGATACGCAGTATTTT. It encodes CASSLMGYRTDTQYF.